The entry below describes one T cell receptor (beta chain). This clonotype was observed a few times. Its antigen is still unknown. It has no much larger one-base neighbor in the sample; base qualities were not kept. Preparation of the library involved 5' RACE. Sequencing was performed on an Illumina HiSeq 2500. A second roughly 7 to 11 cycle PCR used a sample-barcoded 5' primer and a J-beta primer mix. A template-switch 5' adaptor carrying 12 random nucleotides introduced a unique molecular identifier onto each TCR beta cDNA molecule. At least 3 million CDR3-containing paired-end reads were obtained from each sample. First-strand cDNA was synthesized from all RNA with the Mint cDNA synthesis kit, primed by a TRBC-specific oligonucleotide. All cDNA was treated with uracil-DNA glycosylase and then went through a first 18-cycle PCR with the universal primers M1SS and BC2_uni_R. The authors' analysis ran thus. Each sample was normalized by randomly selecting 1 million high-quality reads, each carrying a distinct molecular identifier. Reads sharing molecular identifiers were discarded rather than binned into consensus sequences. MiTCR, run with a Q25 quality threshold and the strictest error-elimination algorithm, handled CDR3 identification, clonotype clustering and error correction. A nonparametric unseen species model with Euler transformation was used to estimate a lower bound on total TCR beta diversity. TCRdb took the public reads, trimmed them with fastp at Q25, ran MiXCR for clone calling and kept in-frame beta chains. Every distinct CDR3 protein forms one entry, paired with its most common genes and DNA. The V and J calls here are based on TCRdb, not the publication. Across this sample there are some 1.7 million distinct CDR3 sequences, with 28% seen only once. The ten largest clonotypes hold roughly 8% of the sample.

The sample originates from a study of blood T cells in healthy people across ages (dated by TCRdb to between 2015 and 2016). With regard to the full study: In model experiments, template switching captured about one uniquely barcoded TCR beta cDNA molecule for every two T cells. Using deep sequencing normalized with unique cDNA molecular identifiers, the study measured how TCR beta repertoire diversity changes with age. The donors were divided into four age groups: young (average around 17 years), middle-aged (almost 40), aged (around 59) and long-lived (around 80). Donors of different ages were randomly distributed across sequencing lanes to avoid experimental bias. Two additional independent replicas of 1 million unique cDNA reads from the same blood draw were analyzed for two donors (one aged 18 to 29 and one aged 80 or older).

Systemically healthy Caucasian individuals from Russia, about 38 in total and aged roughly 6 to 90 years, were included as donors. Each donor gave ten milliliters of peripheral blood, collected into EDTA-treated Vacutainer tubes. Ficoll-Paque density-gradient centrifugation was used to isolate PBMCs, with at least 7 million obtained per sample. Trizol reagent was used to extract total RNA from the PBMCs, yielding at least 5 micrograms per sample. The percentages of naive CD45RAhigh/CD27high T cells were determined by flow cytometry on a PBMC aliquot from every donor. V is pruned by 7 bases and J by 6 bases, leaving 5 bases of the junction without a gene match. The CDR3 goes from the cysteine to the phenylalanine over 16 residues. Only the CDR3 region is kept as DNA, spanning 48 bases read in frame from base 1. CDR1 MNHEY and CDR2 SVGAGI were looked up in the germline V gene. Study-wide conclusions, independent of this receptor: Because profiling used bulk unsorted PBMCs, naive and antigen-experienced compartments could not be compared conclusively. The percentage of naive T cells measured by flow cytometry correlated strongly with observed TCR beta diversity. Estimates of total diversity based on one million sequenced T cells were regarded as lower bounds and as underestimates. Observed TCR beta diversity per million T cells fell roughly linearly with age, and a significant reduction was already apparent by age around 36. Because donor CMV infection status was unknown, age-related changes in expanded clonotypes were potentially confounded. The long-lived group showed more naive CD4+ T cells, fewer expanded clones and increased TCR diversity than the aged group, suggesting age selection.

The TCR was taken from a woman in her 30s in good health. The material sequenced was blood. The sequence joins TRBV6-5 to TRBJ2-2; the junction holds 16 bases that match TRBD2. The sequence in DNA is TGTGCCAGCAACGCAGGGACTAGCGGGGGGGCCGGGGAGCTGTTTTTT. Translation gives CASNAGTSGGAGELFF.